The clone carrying this T cell receptor (beta chain) was found a few times. The source of the sample is a study of human T cells and chemical hapten exposure. The V gene's germline CDR1 is MNHNS and CDR2 SASEGT. The CDR3 contains 15 residues. V was clipped by 6 bases and J by 4 bases, with 16 bases between them. The time point here: patch test 1, 2 weeks after DPC sensitization. Treatment in this sample: therapeutic diphenylcyclopropenone sensitization with weekly scalp DPC. Whole blood that had not been fractionated was the source of extracted total RNA. A single record per CDR3 protein comes from TCRdb applying MiXCR to the RACE reads. The sample comprises 340,000 or so distinct CDR3 sequences, roughly 6.9% of which are singletons, and about 8% rests with the top ten.

This chain joins TRBV6-1 and TRBJ1-5; D remains ambiguous. The starting material was whole blood, obtained in connection with sensitization to the hapten diphenylcyclopropenone (DPC). The sequence was obtained from a young woman with alopecia areata. Some clones in this sample may be carry-over from other donors' samples. The CDR3 DNA follows: TGTGCCAGCAGGGATCCGGCGGCAGGAAATCAGCCCCAGCATTTT. It codes for CASRDPAAGNQPQHF.